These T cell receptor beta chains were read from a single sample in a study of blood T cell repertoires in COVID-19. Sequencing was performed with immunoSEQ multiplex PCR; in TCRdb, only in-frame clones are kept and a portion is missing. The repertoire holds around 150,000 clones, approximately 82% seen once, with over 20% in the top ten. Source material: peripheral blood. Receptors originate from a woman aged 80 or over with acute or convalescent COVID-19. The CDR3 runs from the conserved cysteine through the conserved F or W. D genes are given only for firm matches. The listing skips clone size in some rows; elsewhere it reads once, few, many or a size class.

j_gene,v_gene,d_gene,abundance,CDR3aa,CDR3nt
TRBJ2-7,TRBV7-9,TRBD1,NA,CASSEGPGTGEDEQYF,TGTGCCAGCAGCGAAGGTCCTGGGACAGGGGAAGACGAGCAGTACTTC
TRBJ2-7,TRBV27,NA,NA,CASIIGAYSYEQYF,TGTGCCAGCATAATTGGTGCCTACTCCTACGAGCAGTACTTC
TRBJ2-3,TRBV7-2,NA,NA,CASSFRVTSLGADTQYF,TGTGCCAGCAGCTTCAGGGTTACTTCCCTCGGCGCAGATACGCAGTATTTT
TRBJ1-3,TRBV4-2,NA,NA,CASSFGPTSGNTIYF,TGTGCCAGCAGCTTCGGTCCCACCTCTGGAAACACCATATATTTT
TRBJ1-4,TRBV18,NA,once,CASSPPGVATNEKLFF,TGTGCCAGCTCACCACCAGGGGTCGCAACTAATGAAAAACTGTTTTTT
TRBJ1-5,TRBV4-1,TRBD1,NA,CASSQEGTGFNQPQHF,TGCGCCAGCAGCCAAGAAGGGACAGGGTTCAATCAGCCCCAGCATTTT
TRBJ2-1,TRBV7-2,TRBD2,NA,CASSPGLAGTEQFF,TGTGCCAGCAGCCCGGGACTAGCGGGGACTGAGCAGTTCTTC
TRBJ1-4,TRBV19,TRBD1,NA,CASSAGTGGAEKLFF,TGTGCCAGTAGTGCCGGGACAGGGGGCGCGGAAAAACTGTTTTTT
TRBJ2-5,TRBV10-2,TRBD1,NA,CASSEGGIKEETQYF,TGCGCCAGCAGTGAAGGGGGCATTAAGGAAGAGACCCAGTACTTC
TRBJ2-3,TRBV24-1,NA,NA,CATSARGAIDTQYF,TGTGCCACCAGTGCCCGGGGGGCTATAGATACGCAGTATTTT
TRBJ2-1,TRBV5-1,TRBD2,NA,CASSLTSGTYNEQFF,TGCGCCAGCAGCTTGACTAGCGGGACTTACAATGAGCAGTTCTTC
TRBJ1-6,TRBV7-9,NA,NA,CASTLRDNNSPLHF,TGTGCCAGCACCCTCAGGGACAATAATTCACCCCTCCACTTT
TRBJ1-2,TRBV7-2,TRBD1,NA,CASSLDRGDYGYTF,TGTGCCAGCAGTCTAGACAGGGGTGACTATGGCTACACCTTC
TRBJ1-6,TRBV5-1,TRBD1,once,CASSYRGTDSPLHF,TGCGCCAGCAGTTACAGGGGAACGGATTCACCCCTCCACTTT
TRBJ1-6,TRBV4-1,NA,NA,CASSQVQGLAVFNSPLHF,TGCGCCAGCAGCCAAGTACAGGGCCTGGCCGTTTTTAATTCACCCCTCCACTTT
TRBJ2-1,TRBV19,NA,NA,CASSTPREEGTSYNEQFF,TGTGCCAGTAGTACTCCCAGGGAGGAGGGGACCTCCTACAATGAGCAGTTCTTC
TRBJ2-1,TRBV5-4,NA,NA,CASSPEAGSNEQFF,TGTGCCAGCAGCCCTGAGGCAGGGTCCAATGAGCAGTTCTTC
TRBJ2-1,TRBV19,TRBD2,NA,CASSIGTSQINEQFF,TGTGCCAGTAGTATCGGGACTAGTCAAATCAATGAGCAGTTCTTC
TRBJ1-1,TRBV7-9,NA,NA,CASSLSQGMNTEAFF,TGTGCCAGCAGCCTCAGTCAGGGGATGAACACTGAAGCTTTCTTT
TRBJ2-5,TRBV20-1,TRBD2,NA,CSASALAGMQETQYF,TGCAGTGCTAGTGCACTAGCGGGGATGCAAGAGACCCAGTACTTC
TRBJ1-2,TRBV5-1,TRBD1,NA,CASGLGGAYGYTF,TGCGCCAGCGGCCTAGGGGGCGCTTATGGCTACACCTTC
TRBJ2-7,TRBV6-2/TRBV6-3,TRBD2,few,CASSYSMVAGGWEQYF,TGTGCCAGCAGTTACTCGATGGTAGCGGGAGGTTGGGAGCAGTACTTC
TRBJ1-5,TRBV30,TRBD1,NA,CAWSADRVRQPQHF,TGTGCCTGGAGTGCGGACAGGGTTCGTCAGCCCCAGCATTTT
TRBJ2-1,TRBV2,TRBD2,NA,CASSEYWREEAGQFF,TGTGCCAGCAGTGAATATTGGCGGGAGGAAGCTGGGCAGTTCTTC
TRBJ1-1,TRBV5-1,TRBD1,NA,CASSTQGDTEAFF,TGCGCCAGCAGCACGCAGGGGGACACTGAAGCTTTCTTT
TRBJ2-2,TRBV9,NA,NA,CASSASHRGGNTGELFF,TGTGCCAGCAGCGCCAGTCACAGGGGAGGAAACACCGGGGAGCTGTTTTTT